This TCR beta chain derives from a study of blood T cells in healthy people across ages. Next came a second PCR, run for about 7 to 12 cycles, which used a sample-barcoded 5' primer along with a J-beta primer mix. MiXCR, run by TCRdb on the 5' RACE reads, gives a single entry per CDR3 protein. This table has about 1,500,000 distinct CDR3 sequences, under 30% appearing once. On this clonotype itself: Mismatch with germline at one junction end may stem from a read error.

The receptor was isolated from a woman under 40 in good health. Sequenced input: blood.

The CDR3: CTSSPWDHQETQYF. Here the CDR3 DNA reads TGTACCAGCAGTCCCTGGGACCACCAAGAGACCCAGTACTTC. This chain links TRBV12-3 or TRBV12-4 with TRBJ2-5, with D perhaps being TRBD1 or TRBD2 (5 bases each). The CDR3 spans 14 residues.